Sequencing of this T cell receptor (beta chain) was carried out in a study of T cell changes during pregnancy in multiple sclerosis (dated by TCRdb to about 2019). For context, the study as a whole: The study looked at changes in the T cell repertoire across pregnancy in women with multiple sclerosis.

Libraries were built with the immunoSEQ multiplex PCR assay. The table comes from immuneACCESS by way of TCRdb, which keeps in-frame sequences with V and J called. Part of the clones is missing from these tables; in studies checked, under half for an unresolved V gene and the rest for unknown reasons. This sample lists approximately 90,000 clones; 91% were detected once. Of the sample, approximately 0.97% falls within the top ten clones. The germline V gene specifies SGHVS as CDR1 and FQNEAQ as CDR2. Between the V and J ends, shortened by 3 bases and 5 bases respectively, the junction contains 10 bases. Its CDR3 holds 13 amino acids, cysteine through phenylalanine. Of the read, only the CDR3 DNA is kept; its 39 bases are in frame from base 1. About this clone: The antigen this receptor binds is unknown. There are no base qualities to consult, and no much larger clone falls within one base.

The TCR was taken from a female donor with multiple sclerosis, enrolled in a pregnancy study. The sequencing here drew on peripheral blood, taken before pregnancy. The rearranged chain carries TRBV7-8 and TRBJ1-1, with the D segment identity uncertain. The nucleotides are TGTGCCAGCAGCTTGGGAGGAGGGACTGAAGCTTTCTTT. Its protein product is CASSLGGGTEAFF.